This T cell receptor (beta chain) was recovered during a study of regulatory T cells in long-lasting Graves disease. In its sample, this clonotype was seen many times. Its antigen is undetermined. Germline V gene sequence: CDR1 SNHLY, CDR2 FYNNEI. CDR3 length: 15 amino acids. V gave up 7 bases and J gave up 6 bases, with 21 bases separating them. General observations from the study: Only peripheral blood was studied, not thyroid tissue.

In building TCR beta libraries, iRepertoire HTBI primers were used together with Arm-PCR of CDR3 regions. TCRdb re-analysed the multiplex PCR reads in MiXCR, keeping a single row per CDR3 protein. The sample shows a few hundred thousand distinct CDR3 sequences, about 10% of them seen only once. Time point of the sample: newly diagnosed GD, antithyroid drugs for less than 3 months. Following extraction of RNA from PBMCs, that RNA was used to make the TCR library. These data were also reused for a study on T cells in Graves' hyperthyroidism and ophthalmopathy.

The material sequenced was peripheral blood mononuclear cells (PBMCs), taken at new diagnosis, from a patient treated with antithyroid drugs. The receptor was isolated from a young woman with Graves disease. This rearrangement joins TRBV2 to TRBJ1-1, with a tentative D call TRBD1 (5 bases). CDR3 protein: CASISTVLGGSEAFF. The CDR3 nucleotides read TGTGCCAGCATTTCGACAGTTCTGGGGGGGTCTGAAGCTTTCTTT.